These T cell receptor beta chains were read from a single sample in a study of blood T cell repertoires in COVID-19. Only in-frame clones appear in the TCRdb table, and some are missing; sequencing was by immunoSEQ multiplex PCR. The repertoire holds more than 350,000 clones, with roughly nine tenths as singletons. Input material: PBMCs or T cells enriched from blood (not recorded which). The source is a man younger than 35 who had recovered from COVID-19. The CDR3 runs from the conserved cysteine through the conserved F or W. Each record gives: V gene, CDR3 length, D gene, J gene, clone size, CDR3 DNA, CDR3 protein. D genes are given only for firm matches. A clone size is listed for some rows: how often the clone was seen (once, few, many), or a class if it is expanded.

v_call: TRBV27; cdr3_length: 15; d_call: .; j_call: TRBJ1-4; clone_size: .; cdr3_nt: TGTGCCAGCAGTTTAGACGCAGGAACTAATGAAAAACTGTTTTTT; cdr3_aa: CASSLDAGTNEKLFF
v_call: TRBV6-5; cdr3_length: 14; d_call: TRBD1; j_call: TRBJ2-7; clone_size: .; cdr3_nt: TGTGCCAGCAGCCCCGGGACAGGGAAGTACGAGCAGTACTTC; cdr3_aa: CASSPGTGKYEQYF
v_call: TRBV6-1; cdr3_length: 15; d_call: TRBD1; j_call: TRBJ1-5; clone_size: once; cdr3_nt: TGTGCCAGCAGTGAAGGGACAGGGGCCACCGGTAACCAGCATTTT; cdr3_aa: CASSEGTGATGNQHF
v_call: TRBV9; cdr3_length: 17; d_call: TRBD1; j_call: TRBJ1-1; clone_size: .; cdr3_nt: TGTGCCAGCAGCCCGAGGGGACAGGCCAAAGGGGGCACTGAAGCTTTCTTT; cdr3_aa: CASSPRGQAKGGTEAFF
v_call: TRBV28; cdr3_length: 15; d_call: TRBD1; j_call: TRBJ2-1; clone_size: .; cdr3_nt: TGTGCCAGCAGTTCCCCGGGACAGTCACCCAATGAGCAGTTCTTC; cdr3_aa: CASSSPGQSPNEQFF
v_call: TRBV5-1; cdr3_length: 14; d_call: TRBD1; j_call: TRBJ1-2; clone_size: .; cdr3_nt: TGCGCCAGCAGCTTTCTGACAGGGGACTGGGGCTACACCTTC; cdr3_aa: CASSFLTGDWGYTF
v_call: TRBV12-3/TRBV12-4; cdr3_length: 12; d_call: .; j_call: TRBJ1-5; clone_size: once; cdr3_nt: TGTGCCAGCAGTTTGGGGGCTGGGCCCCAGCATTTT; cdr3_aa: CASSLGAGPQHF
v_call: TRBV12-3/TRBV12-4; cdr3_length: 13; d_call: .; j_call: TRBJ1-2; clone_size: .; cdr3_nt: TGTGCCAGCGCTCGCGGGGCAGGGCTTGGCTACACCTTC; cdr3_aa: CASARGAGLGYTF
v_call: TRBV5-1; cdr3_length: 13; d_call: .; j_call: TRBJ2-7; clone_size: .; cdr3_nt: TGCGCCAGCAGCCCTAAGGGGGTAAACGAGCAGTACTTC; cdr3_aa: CASSPKGVNEQYF
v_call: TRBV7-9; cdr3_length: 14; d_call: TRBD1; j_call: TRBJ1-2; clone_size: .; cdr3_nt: TGTGCCAGCAGACCTGGACAGGCGCTCTATGGCTACACCTTC; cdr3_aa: CASRPGQALYGYTF
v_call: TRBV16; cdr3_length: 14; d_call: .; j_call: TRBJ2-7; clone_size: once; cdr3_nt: TGTGCCAGCAGCCAATTCGTCAGCTCCTACGAGCAGTACTTC; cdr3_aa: CASSQFVSSYEQYF
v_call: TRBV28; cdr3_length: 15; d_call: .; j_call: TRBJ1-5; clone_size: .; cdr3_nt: TGTGCCAGCAGTTTACGCGGTCTGGGCAATCAGCCCCAGCATTTT; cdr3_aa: CASSLRGLGNQPQHF
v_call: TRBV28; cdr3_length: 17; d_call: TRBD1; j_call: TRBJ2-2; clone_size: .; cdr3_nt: TGTGCCAGCAGTTTATTAAGGGACAGGTTGAACACCGGGGAGCTGTTTTTT; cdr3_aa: CASSLLRDRLNTGELFF
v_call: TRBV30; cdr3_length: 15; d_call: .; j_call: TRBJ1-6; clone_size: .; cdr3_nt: TGTGCCTGGAGTGTAAAGGGGCAATATAATTCACCCCTCCACTTT; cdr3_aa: CAWSVKGQYNSPLHF
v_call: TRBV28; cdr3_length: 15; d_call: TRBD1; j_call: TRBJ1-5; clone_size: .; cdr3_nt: TGTGCCAGCAGACCCGGGACAGGGGGCAATCAGCCCCAGCATTTT; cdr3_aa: CASRPGTGGNQPQHF
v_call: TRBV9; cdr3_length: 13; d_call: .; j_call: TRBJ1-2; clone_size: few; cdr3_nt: TGTGCCAGCAGCCCCATGATAGACTATGGCTACACCTTC; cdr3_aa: CASSPMIDYGYTF
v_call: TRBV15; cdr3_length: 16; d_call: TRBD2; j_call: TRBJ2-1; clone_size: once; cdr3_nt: TGTGCCACCAGCAGAGGTGGACTAGTGGTGGGGAATGAGCAGTTCTTC; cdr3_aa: CATSRGGLVVGNEQFF
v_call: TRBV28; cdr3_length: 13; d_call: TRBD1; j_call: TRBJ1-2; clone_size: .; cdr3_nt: TGTGCCCACCAGGACAGGATTACTTATGGCTACACCTTC; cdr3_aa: CAHQDRITYGYTF
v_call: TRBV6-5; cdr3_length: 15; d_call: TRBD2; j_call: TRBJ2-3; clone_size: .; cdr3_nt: TGTGCCAGCACTAGGACTAGCGGGAGACCAGATACGCAGTATTTT; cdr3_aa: CASTRTSGRPDTQYF
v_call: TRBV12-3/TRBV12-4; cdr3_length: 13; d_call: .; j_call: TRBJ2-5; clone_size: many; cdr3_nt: TGTGCCAGCAGTTTGACAGAAAAAGAGACCCAGTACTTC; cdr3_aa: CASSLTEKETQYF
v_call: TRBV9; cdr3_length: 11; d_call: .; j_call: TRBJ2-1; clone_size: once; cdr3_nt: TGTGCCAGCAGCGTGCAGGGTGAGCAGTTCTTC; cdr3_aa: CASSVQGEQFF
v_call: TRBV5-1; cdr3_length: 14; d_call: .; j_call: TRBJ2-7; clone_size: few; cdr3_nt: TGCGCCAGCAGCTTGGGGAGGGGCCCCTACGAGCAGTACTTC; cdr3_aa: CASSLGRGPYEQYF
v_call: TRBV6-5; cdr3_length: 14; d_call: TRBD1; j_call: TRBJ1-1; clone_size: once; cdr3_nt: TGTGCCAGCACCTTTGGACAGGGACGCACTGAAGCTTTCTTT; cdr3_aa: CASTFGQGRTEAFF
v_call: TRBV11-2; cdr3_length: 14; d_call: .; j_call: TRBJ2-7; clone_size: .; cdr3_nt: TGTGCCAGCAGCTTAGTGGTGGGAGCCTACGAGCAGTACTTC; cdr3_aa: CASSLVVGAYEQYF
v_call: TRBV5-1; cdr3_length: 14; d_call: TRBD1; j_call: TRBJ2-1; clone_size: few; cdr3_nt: TGCGCCAGCAGCTTGGGACAGGGTGAAAATGAGCAGTTCTTC; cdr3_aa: CASSLGQGENEQFF
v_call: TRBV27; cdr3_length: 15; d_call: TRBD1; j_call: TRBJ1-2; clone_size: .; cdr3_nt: TGTGCCAGCAGTTTATCGACAGGGGGGAACTATGGCTACACCTTC; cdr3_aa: CASSLSTGGNYGYTF
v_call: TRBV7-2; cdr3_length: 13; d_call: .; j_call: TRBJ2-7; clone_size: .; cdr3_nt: TGTGCCAGCGCCCTTGCAGGCACCTACGAGCAGTACTTC; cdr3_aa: CASALAGTYEQYF
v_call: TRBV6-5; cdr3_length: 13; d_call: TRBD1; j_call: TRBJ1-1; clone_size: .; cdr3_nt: TGTGCCAGCAAACAGGGGCCGAACACTGAAGCTTTCTTT; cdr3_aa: CASKQGPNTEAFF
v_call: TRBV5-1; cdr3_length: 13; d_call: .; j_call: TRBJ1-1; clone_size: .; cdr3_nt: TGCGCCAGCAGCAGTGGAGTGAACACTGAAGCTTTCTTT; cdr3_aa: CASSSGVNTEAFF
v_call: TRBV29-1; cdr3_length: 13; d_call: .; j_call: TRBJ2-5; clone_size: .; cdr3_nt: TGCAGCGTTGGAGGAGGGGGCAGGGAGACCCAGTACTTC; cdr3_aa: CSVGGGGRETQYF
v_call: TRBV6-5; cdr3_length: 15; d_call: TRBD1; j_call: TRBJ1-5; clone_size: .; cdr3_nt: TGTGCCAGCAGGACAGACAGGGGAGGCAATCAGCCCCAGCATTTT; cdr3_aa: CASRTDRGGNQPQHF
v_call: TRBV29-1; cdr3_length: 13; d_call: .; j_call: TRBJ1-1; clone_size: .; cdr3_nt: TGCAGCGTTGAAGACAGATTGAACACTGAAGCTTTCTTT; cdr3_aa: CSVEDRLNTEAFF
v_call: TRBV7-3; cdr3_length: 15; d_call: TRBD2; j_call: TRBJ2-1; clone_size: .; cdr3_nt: TGTGCCAGCAGCGCGCACGGACTAGCGGGGTATGAGCAGTTCTTC; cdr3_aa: CASSAHGLAGYEQFF
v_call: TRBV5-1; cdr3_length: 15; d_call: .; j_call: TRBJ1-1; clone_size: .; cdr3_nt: TGCGCCAGCAAAAGTTTAGGCAGGGCAGGGGCTGAAGCTTTCTTT; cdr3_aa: CASKSLGRAGAEAFF
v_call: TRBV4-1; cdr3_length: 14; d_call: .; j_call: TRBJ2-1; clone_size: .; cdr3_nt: TGCGCCAGCAGCCAAGACAGGTCCTACAATGAGCAGTTCTTC; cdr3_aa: CASSQDRSYNEQFF